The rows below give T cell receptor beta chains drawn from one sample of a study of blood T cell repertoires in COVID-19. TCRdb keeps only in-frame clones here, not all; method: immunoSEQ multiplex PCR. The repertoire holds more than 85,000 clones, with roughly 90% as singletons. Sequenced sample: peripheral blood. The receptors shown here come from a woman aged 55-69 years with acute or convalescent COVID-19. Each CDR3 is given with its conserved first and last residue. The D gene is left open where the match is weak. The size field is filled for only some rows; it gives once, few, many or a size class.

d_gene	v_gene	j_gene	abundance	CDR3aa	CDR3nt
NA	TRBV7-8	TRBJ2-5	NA	CASSLLRGQETQYF	TGTGCCAGCAGCTTGCTCAGGGGACAAGAGACCCAGTACTTC
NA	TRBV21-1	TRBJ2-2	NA	CASSKIGLAYERGTGELFF	TGTGCCAGCAGCAAAATAGGACTAGCTTACGAACGGGGAACCGGGGAGCTGTTTTTT
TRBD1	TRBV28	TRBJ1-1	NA	CASFVRPGGNTEAFF	TGTGCCAGCTTCGTCAGGCCAGGGGGGAACACTGAAGCTTTCTTT
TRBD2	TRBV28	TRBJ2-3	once	CASSLSLAGGPSDTQYF	TGTGCCAGCAGTTTATCCCTAGCGGGAGGGCCATCAGATACGCAGTATTTT
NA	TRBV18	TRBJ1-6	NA	CASSPLTGRNSPLHF	TGTGCCAGCTCACCATTAACAGGGAGAAATTCACCCCTCCACTTT
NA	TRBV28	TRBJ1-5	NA	CASSNYRDPNQPQHF	TGTGCCAGCAGTAACTACAGGGATCCAAATCAGCCCCAGCATTTT
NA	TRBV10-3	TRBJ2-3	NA	CATRRTEHTDTQYF	TGTGCCACCCGAAGGACAGAGCACACAGATACGCAGTATTTT
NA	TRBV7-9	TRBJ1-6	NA	CASLVRATVDF	TGTGCCAGCCTGGTCAGGGCTACCGTGGACTTT
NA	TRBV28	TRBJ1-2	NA	CASSRDKDGYTF	TGTGCCAGCAGCCGAGACAAGGATGGCTACACCTTC
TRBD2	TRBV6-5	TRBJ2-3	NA	CASSYSGLASDTQYF	TGTGCCAGCAGTTACTCGGGACTAGCATCAGATACGCAGTATTTT
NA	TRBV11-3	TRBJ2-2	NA	CASSPPALTGVGTGELFF	TGTGCCAGCAGCCCGCCGGCCTTAACGGGTGTTGGCACCGGGGAGCTGTTTTTT
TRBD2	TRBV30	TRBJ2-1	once	CAWSVWEGIGGNEQFF	TGTGCCTGGAGTGTATGGGAGGGTATTGGGGGCAATGAGCAGTTCTTC
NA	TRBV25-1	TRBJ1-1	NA	CASSRSFGAFF	TGTGCCAGCAGTAGATCTTTCGGGGCTTTCTTT
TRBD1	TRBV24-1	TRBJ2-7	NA	CATSRTGSYEQYF	TGTGCCACCAGTCGGACAGGGAGCTACGAGCAGTACTTC
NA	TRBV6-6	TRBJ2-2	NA	CASRLRTTLQGGELFF	TGTGCCAGCAGACTACGCACGACACTTCAGGGCGGGGAGCTGTTTTTT
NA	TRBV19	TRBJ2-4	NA	CASNQQGTIKNIQYF	TGTGCCAGTAACCAACAGGGTACTATCAAAAACATTCAGTACTTC
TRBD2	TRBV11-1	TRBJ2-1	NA	CASSLGASGSNEQFF	TGTGCCAGCAGCTTAGGGGCTAGCGGCTCTAATGAGCAGTTCTTC
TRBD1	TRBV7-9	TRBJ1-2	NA	CASSLEGAYGYTF	TGTGCCAGCAGCTTAGAGGGGGCCTATGGCTACACCTTC
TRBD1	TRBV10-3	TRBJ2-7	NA	CAIRPEDRDSYEQYF	TGTGCCATCAGGCCCGAGGACAGGGATTCCTACGAGCAGTACTTC
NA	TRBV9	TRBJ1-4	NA	CASSPSQAYSEKLFF	TGTGCCAGCAGCCCGTCACAGGCCTACAGTGAAAAACTGTTTTTT
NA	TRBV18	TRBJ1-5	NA	CASSPGGGNQPQHF	TGTGCCAGCTCACCGGGAGGGGGAAATCAGCCCCAGCATTTT